This TCR beta chain originates from a study of early T cells in non-severe SARS-CoV-2 infection. TCRdb processed the 5' RACE reads anew with MiXCR; each CDR3 protein has one entry. The sample includes about 70,000 distinct CDR3 sequences, approximately 5% of them seen just once. This CDR3 is built from 14 residues. Trimming stripped 1 base from V and 5 bases from J, with 13 bases between. CDR1 and CDR2 (germline): SGDLS, YYNGEE. The clonotype originates from an adult who was a healthcare worker with PCR-confirmed SARS-CoV-2 infection or an uninfected control (not recorded which). The sample here was whole blood, taken at baseline. The chain links TRBV9 to TRBJ2-7; weak D call: TRBD2 (6 bases). The CDR3 spells CASSVRWEDNEQYF. CDR3 nucleotide sequence: TGTGCCAGCAGCGTAAGGTGGGAGGACAACGAGCAGTACTTC.